The 24 T cell receptor beta chains below come from one sample, sequenced in a study of blood T cell repertoires in COVID-19. Only in-frame clones appear in the TCRdb table, and some are missing; sequencing was by immunoSEQ multiplex PCR. The table lists a few hundred thousand clones, around 93% of them singletons. The specimen was PBMCs or T cells enriched from blood (not recorded which). The receptors stem from a human donor in a cohort exposed to, infected with or recovered from COVID-19 (not recorded which). The donor label of this sample is uncertain.

This chain joins TRBV6-5 and TRBJ1-1, with D perhaps TRBD1 (6 bases). Germline V gives CDR1 MNHEY, CDR2 SVGAGI. Trimming removed 7 bases from V and 8 bases from J, with 17 bases in between. The CDR3 length is 13 residues. The CDR3 DNA reads as TGTGCCAGCATCAACGAGGCAGGGGAGGAAGCTTTCTTT. Translation gives CASINEAGEEAFF.

Here the CDR3 DNA reads TGTGCCAGCAACACAGGGACAGATACGCAGTATTTT. Protein product: CASNTGTDTQYF. V gene TRBV27 combines with J gene TRBJ2-3; the D gene is possibly TRBD1 (6 bases). CDR3 length: 12 amino acids. Trimming stripped 7 bases from V and 3 bases from J, with 8 bases between. The germline gives CDR1 MNHEY, CDR2 SMNVEV (reference sequence).

This clone has just a few counts. J is TRBJ1-1 and V is TRBV7-9; no reliable D call. This CDR3 has 15 residues. Germline V gene data show CDR1 as SEHNR and CDR2 as FQNEAQ (reference sequence). The germline V and J ends were trimmed by 2 bases and 0 bases, with 10 bases remaining between them. In nucleotides, the CDR3 is TGTGCCAGCAGCTTAAGTTCCCGGGTGAACACTGAAGCTTTCTTT. This sequence encodes CASSLSSRVNTEAFF.

V usage is TRBV3-1 (or the pseudogene TRBV3-2) and J usage is TRBJ2-3, with a weak D call TRBD2 (6 bases). Germline assignment: CDR1 LGHDT and CDR2 YNNKEL (reference sequence). The germline V and J ends were trimmed by 3 bases and 4 bases, with 14 bases remaining between them. CDR3 length: 15 residues. In nucleotides, the CDR3 is TGTGCCAGCAGCCAGGAGGGGCACCTTCCAGATACGCAGTATTTT. Translation gives CASSQEGHLPDTQYF.

This sequence joins TRBV7-9 and TRBJ1-2, with TRBD1 matching 9 bases. Germline-derived CDR1 and CDR2 are SEHNR and FQNEAQ (reference sequence). The CDR3 runs 13 residues. V dropped 8 bases and J dropped 8; count of bases not matched to a gene: 9. The CDR3 coding sequence is TGTGCCAGCCGACTAGGACAGGGGCGCGGCTACACCTTC. Its translation is CASRLGQGRGYTF.

The CDR3 sequence is CASSLRQTNQPQHF. The CDR3, as DNA: TGTGCCAGCAGTTTGAGGCAGACCAATCAGCCCCAGCATTTT. The chain is built from TRBV6-5 and TRBJ1-5, with D unclear. Looked up from germline, CDR1 is MNHEY and CDR2 is SVGAGI. Trimming removed 4 bases from V and 3 bases from J, with 10 bases in between. The CDR3 runs 14 residues.

CDR3 region: CASSPTSHEQFF. The CDR3 nucleotides are TGTGCCAGCAGTCCTACTAGCCATGAGCAGTTCTTC. The chain links TRBV7-2 to TRBJ2-1; D possibly corresponds to TRBD2 (6 bases). The length of the CDR3 is 12 residues. The V end was cut by 6 bases, the J end by 8 bases, with 11 bases between. Germline V CDR1 and CDR2: SGHTA, FQGNSA.

This chain joins TRBV14 and TRBJ1-1; TRBD1 matches at 9 bases. The CDR3 has 13 residues. The V gene end was trimmed by 5 bases and the J gene end by 4 bases; junction bases not matched to a gene: 2. The germline V gene encodes CDR1 SGHDN and CDR2 FVKESK. This CDR3 reads CASSTTGGTEAFF. As DNA, the CDR3 is TGTGCCAGCAGCACGACAGGGGGCACTGAAGCTTTCTTT.

This clone was seen more than once but under ten times. This chain uses TRBV7-8 with TRBJ2-7, with D maybe TRBD2 (6 bases). Germline CDR1 and CDR2: SGHVS and FQNEAQ. The CDR3 is 13 residues long. V lost 3 bases to trimming and J lost 3 bases, with 9 bases between them. CDR3 DNA: TGTGCCAGCAGCTTCAAGGGACTCTACGAGCAGTACTTC. This encodes CASSFKGLYEQYF.

The J gene is TRBJ2-7, the V gene TRBV27; weak D call: TRBD1 (6 bases). The CDR3 totals 14 residues. CDR1 is MNHEY and CDR2 is SMNVEV in the germline V gene (reference sequence). Trimming stripped 2 bases from V and 2 bases from J, with 10 bases between. CDR3 residues: CASSLPGQPYEQYF. Here the CDR3 DNA reads TGTGCCAGCAGTTTACCGGGACAACCCTACGAGCAGTACTTC.

The CDR3 loop reads CASSGIPRDNEQFF. The CDR3 nucleotides read TGTGCCAGTAGTGGCATTCCCAGGGACAATGAGCAGTTCTTC. The genes are TRBV19 and TRBJ2-1, with D possibly matching TRBD1 (5 bases). The V and J ends lost 5 bases and 5 bases respectively, with 13 bases between them. CDR1 is LNHDA, CDR2 SQIVND, per germline (reference sequence). The CDR3 runs 14 residues.

CDR3 bases: TGTGCCAGCAGTCGATCCTATCGCGGGACAGGGGGAATTGAGACCCAGTACTTC. This gives the protein CASSRSYRGTGGIETQYF. V is TRBV3-1 (or the pseudogene TRBV3-2) and J is TRBJ2-5, with 11 bases fitting TRBD1. CDR1 is LGHDT, CDR2 YNNKEL, per germline (reference sequence). V was pared by 6 bases and J by 5 bases, with 17 bases of the junction left unmatched. This CDR3 region has 18 residues.

The gene calls are TRBV2 and TRBJ2-4; TRBD2 matches at 9 bases. The CDR3 is made up of 15 amino acids. Germline values: CDR1 SNHLY, CDR2 FYNNEI. Trimming cost V 5 bases and J 5 bases; bases outside gene matches: 7. The CDR3 nucleotides read TGTGCCAGCAGTAACAGGGCGGGGGGGGAAAACATTCAGTACTTC. The encoded protein is CASSNRAGGENIQYF.

The chain employs TRBV7-3 and TRBJ2-6; D gene ambiguous. V was cut by 1 base and J by 2 bases, with 9 bases left in between. The CDR3 extends over 16 amino acids. CDR1 and CDR2 from the germline V gene are SGHTA and FQGTGA. CDR3 protein: CASSLMSVPGANVLTF. The CDR3 coding sequence is TGTGCCAGCAGCTTAATGAGTGTCCCTGGGGCCAACGTCCTGACTTTC.

The chain carries TRBV4-3 and TRBJ2-3, with D perhaps TRBD2 (5 bases). The germline V gene has CDR1 LGHNA and CDR2 YSLEER. Trimming stripped 0 bases from V and 1 base from J, with 8 bases between. The CDR3 has 15 residues. In DNA, the CDR3 is TGCGCCAGCAGCCAAGACGGAGCGGGCACAGATACGCAGTATTTT. It encodes CASSQDGAGTDTQYF.

The chain combines TRBV3-1 (or the pseudogene TRBV3-2) with TRBJ2-2, with a tentative D call TRBD2 (6 bases). The CDR3 spans 15 residues. With 0 bases removed from V and 5 bases from J, the gap between germline ends came to 10 bases. Germline CDR1 LGHDT, CDR2 YNNKEL (reference sequence). The CDR3 sequence is CASSQDSGGTGELFF. The CDR3 bases are TGTGCCAGCAGCCAAGATTCCGGAGGGACCGGGGAGCTGTTTTTT.

The V and J genes are TRBV5-4 and TRBJ1-2, with 8 bases identical to TRBD1. The CDR3 consists of 16 residues. The germline CDR1 and CDR2 sequences are SGHNT and YYREEE (reference sequence). Unmatched junction bases numbered 12, after V lost 4 bases and J lost 4 bases. The chain's CDR3 is CASSREQGVPLYGYTF. The CDR3 DNA follows: TGTGCCAGCAGCCGGGAACAGGGGGTCCCCCTCTATGGCTACACCTTC.

About this clone: The sample holds other DNA sequences that translate to the same CDR3. This chain joins TRBV9 and TRBJ2-3; 7 bases align to TRBD2. This CDR3 comprises 15 residues. The germline gives CDR1 SGDLS, CDR2 YYNGEE. The J segment lost 3 bases and the V segment lost 0 bases, leaving 4 bases of the junction unmatched. The CDR3: CASSVAGGGTDTQYF. In DNA, the CDR3 is TGTGCCAGCAGCGTAGCTGGCGGGGGTACAGATACGCAGTATTTT. The full variable domain, its missing parts supplied by reference TRBV9 and TRBJ2-3, is DSGVTQTPKHLITATGQRVTLRCSPRSGDLSVYWYQQSLDQGLQFLIQYYNGEERAKGNILERFSAQQFPDLHSELNLSSLELGDSALYFCASSVAGGGTDTQYFGPGTRLTVL.

J is TRBJ2-7 and V is TRBV6-5; 10 bases line up with TRBD2. The germline V gene encodes CDR1 MNHEY and CDR2 SVGAGI. There are 13 residues in the CDR3. J was trimmed by 7 bases and V by 5 bases; bases with no gene match: 5. This CDR3 reads CASSMGLAWEQYF. The CDR3 DNA sequence: TGTGCCAGCAGTATGGGACTAGCGTGGGAGCAGTACTTC.

The rearrangement joins TRBV5-1 to TRBJ2-7, with 9 bases that match TRBD1. The CDR3 covers 15 residues. After removal of 4 bases from V and 3 bases from J, the junction contained 8 bases not matched to a gene. Germline CDR1 reads SGHRS; CDR2 reads YFSETQ. CDR3 protein: CASSADGQGSYEQYF. CDR3 nucleotides: TGCGCCAGCAGCGCGGATGGACAGGGGAGCTACGAGCAGTACTTC.

This chain joins TRBV5-6 and TRBJ2-1; a possible D gene is TRBD2 (5 bases). In germline, CDR1 is SGHDT, CDR2 YYEEEE. Trimming shortened V by 3 bases and J by 4 bases, and 17 bases separated the two germline ends. This CDR3 contains 16 residues. In DNA form, the CDR3 reads TGTGCCAGCAGCTCGGCCCCGAGGGTTCATTACAATGAGCAGTTCTTC. Translation gives CASSSAPRVHYNEQFF.

This chain joins TRBV13 and TRBJ1-2; 7 nucleotides align to TRBD1. The V and J ends lost 4 bases and 6 bases, in that order; junction bases with no gene match: 8. The CDR3 consists of 14 residues. In germline, CDR1 is PRHDT, CDR2 FYEKMQ (reference sequence). CDR3 nucleotide sequence: TGTGCCAGCAGCTACCGGGGACAGAGAAATGGCTACACCTTC. This codes for CASSYRGQRNGYTF.

This chain joins TRBV10-3 and TRBJ1-2, with D perhaps TRBD1 (5 bases). This CDR3 spans 12 amino acids. Trimming removed 8 bases from V and 5 bases from J, with 12 bases in between. Germline V CDR1 and CDR2: ENHRY, SYGVKD. CDR3 loop: CAIQGNGYGYTF. CDR3 DNA: TGTGCCATCCAGGGAAACGGTTATGGCTACACCTTC.

The chain uses TRBV5-6 and TRBJ2-3; 9 bases agree with TRBD2. Germline CDR1 and CDR2: SGHDT and YYEEEE. V shed 5 bases, J shed 2 bases, and the junction held 6 bases outside the gene matches. The CDR3 is 15 amino acids. The CDR3 region is CASSERGATTDTQYF. Here the CDR3 DNA reads TGTGCCAGCAGTGAGCGGGGGGCTACCACAGATACGCAGTATTTT.